The text below deals with one TCR beta chain. The CDR3 covers 17 residues. From germline, CDR1 is KGHSH and CDR2 LQKENI. V was cut by 3 bases and J by 5 bases, with 20 bases left in between. As the template, RNA transcripts were used to amplify TCR beta CDR3 regions. RT-PCR with HTBI primers came first, then second-round multiplex PCR. MiXCR, run by TCRdb on the multiplex PCR reads, gives a single entry per CDR3 protein. The sample contains hundreds of thousands of distinct CDR3 sequences, about 20% of which appear only once. This record belongs to a study of Graves' ophthalmopathy and Graves' hyperthyroidism.

V gene TRBV18 combines with J gene TRBJ1-5; perhaps TRBD1 as D (5 bases). The sequenced sample was peripheral blood. The TCR comes from a woman between 18 and 30 years old with stable Graves' hyperthyroidism. Some clones in this sample may be carry-over from other donors' samples. The CDR3 region is CASSPRAGGGMDQPQHF. CDR3 nucleotides: TGTGCCAGCTCACCTCGAGCAGGCGGGGGAATGGATCAGCCCCAGCATTTT.